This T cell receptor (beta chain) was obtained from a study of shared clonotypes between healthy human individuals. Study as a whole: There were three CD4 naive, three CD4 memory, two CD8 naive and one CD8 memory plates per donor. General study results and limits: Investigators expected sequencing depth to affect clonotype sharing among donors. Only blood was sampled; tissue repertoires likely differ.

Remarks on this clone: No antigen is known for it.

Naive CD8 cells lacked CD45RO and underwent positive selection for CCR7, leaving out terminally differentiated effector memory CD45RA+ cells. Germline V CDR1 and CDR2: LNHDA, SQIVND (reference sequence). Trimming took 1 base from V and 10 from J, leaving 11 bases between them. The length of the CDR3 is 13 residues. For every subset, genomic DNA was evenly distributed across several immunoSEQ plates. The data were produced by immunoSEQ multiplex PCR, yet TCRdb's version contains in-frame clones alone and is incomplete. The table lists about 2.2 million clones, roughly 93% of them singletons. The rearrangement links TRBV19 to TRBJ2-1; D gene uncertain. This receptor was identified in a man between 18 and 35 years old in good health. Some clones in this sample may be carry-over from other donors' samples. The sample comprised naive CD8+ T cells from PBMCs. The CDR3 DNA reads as TGTGCCAGTAGTATAGCCTTCAGAACGGAGCAGTTCTTC. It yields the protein CASSIAFRTEQFF. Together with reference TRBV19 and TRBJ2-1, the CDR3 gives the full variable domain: DGGITQSPKYLFRKEGQNVTLSCEQNLNHDAMYWYRQDPGQGLRLIYYSQIVNDFQKGDIAEGYSVSREKKESFPLTVTSAQKNPTAFYLCASSIAFRTEQFFGPGTRLTVL.